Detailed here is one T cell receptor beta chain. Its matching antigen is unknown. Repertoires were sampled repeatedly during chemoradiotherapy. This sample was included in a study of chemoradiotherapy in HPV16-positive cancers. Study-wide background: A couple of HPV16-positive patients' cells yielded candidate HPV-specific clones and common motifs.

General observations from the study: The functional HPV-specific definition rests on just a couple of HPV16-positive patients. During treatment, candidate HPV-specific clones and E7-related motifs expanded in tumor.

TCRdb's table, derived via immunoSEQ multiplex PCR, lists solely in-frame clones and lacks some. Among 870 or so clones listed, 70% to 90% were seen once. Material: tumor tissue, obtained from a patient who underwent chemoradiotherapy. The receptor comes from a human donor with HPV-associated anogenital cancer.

CDR3 sequence: CASRGRRNTIYF. CDR3 coding DNA: TGTGCCAGCAGAGGGCGCAGGAACACCATATATTTT. This rearrangement joins TRBV28 to TRBJ1-3; D is ambiguous. Trimming removed 6 bases from V and 7 bases from J, with 10 bases in between. Germline V gene sequence: CDR1 MDHEN, CDR2 SYDVKM. This CDR3 comprises 12 residues. Supplemented by reference TRBV28 and TRBJ1-3, the full variable domain reads DVKVTQSSRYLVKRTGEKVFLECVQDMDHENMFWYRQDPGLGLRLIYFSYDVKMKEKGDIPEGYSVSREKKERFSLILESASTNQTSMYLCASRGRRNTIYFGEGSWLTVV.